The rows below give T cell receptor beta chains drawn from one sample of a study of monozygotic twins with inflammatory bowel disease. For each CDR3 protein, TCRdb gives one entry from its re-call of the 5' RACE reads, without DNA. Its clone listing holds more than 350,000 distinct CDR3 sequences. The sample consisted of blood. The receptors shown here come from a human donor with ulcerative colitis or Crohn's disease, or a healthy co-twin of an affected twin (not recorded which). CDR3s include the opening cysteine and the closing phenylalanine or tryptophan.

>TRBV18|TRBJ1-5
CASSPPNQPQHF
>TRBV25-1|TRBJ2-5
CASGLAGAQETQYF
>TRBV9|TRBJ2-2
CASSVVPLDRNTGELFF
>TRBV18|TRBJ2-5
CASSPPVEQKTQYF
>TRBV5-1|TRBJ1-1
CASSPLSPIGTEAFF
>TRBV5-1|TRBJ1-3
CASSDGGGGNTIYF
>TRBV12-3/TRBV12-4|TRBJ1-1
CASSPRAIGGYTEAFF
>TRBV5-1|TRBJ1-1
CASSLGLLGTEAFF
>TRBV6-5|TRBJ2-3
CASSFSGQPTDTQYF
>TRBV11-2|TRBJ2-7
CASSTSLAPTGTPYEQYF
>TRBV9|TRBJ2-1
CASSEQGIRVNNEQFF
>TRBV20-1|TRBJ1-3
CSASPRRLSGNTIYF
>TRBV27|TRBJ2-3
CASSLWGRTDTQYF
>TRBV6-1|TRBJ1-1
CASSEAWEGFDTEAFF
>TRBV12-3/TRBV12-4|TRBJ2-6
CASGGGRSSGANVLTF
>TRBV5-4|TRBJ2-2
CASSLAIGAGELFF
>TRBV9|TRBJ2-3
CASSPLTGGATDTQYF
>TRBV5-1|TRBJ2-7
CVSSLVTGKDEQYF
>TRBV24-1|TRBJ2-3
CATSDPGAEGPDTQYF
>TRBV13|TRBJ2-5
CASSLTRARYQETQYF
>TRBV20-1|TRBJ2-5
CSARSLGGSETQYF
>TRBV29-1|TRBJ2-7
CSVKREYPYEQYF
>TRBV7-9|TRBJ2-5
CASSFYSEQETQYF
>TRBV12-3/TRBV12-4|TRBJ1-1
CASSLAGIYTEAFF
>TRBV4-3|TRBJ1-5
CASSQDLYDQPQHF
>TRBV12-3/TRBV12-4|TRBJ2-2
CASSGGHTGELFF
>TRBV25-1|TRBJ2-5
CASSESGRNFQETQYF
>TRBV2|TRBJ2-1
CASSEAGRELSEQFF
>TRBV7-8|TRBJ2-2
CASSLVSGVAGELFF
>TRBV12-3/TRBV12-4|TRBJ2-6
CASSRRSGANVLTF
>TRBV12-3/TRBV12-4|TRBJ2-1
CASTPGPNRNEQFF
>TRBV19|TRBJ1-6
CASNGRDYSPLHF
>TRBV29-1|TRBJ2-2
CSVDGNTGELFF
>TRBV2|TRBJ2-5
CASSETGMKETQYF
>TRBV2|TRBJ1-2
CASRYIINGPPGHGYTF
>TRBV19|TRBJ2-2
CASTTGQNTGELFF
>TRBV20-1|TRBJ1-1
CSARVAGWYTEAFF
>TRBV28|TRBJ1-6
CASRWGRAPLHF
>TRBV29-1|TRBJ2-7
CSVTLRGATYEQYF
>TRBV6-2/TRBV6-3|TRBJ1-2
CASRYSEGSYGYTF
>TRBV5-1|TRBJ1-6
CASSLEGANSPLHF
>TRBV9|TRBJ2-3
CASSVIGTDTQYF
>TRBV11-2|TRBJ2-2
CASSLEKGGPGGTGELFF
>TRBV7-3|TRBJ1-1
CASSRTPSTEAFF
>TRBV20-1|TRBJ2-3
CSANIAGGTDTQYF
>TRBV5-1|TRBJ1-1
CASSLGSRLNTEAFF
>TRBV21-1|TRBJ2-5
CASSTGKETQYF
>TRBV6-6|TRBJ1-3
CASRGTESGNTIYF
>TRBV10-3|TRBJ1-5
CATALWGNQPQHF